A selection of T cell receptor beta chains follows, all from one sample in a study of T cells in localized non-small cell lung cancer. Repertoires were generated with immunoSEQ multiplex PCR, while TCRdb's copy carries only in-frame clones and drops some. Altogether around 30,000 clones are present, about nine tenths being singletons, with the ten largest covering about 4%. Sequences were derived from peripheral blood mononuclear cells, sampled before any cancer treatment. Receptor source: a woman aged 35-70 years with stage III lung adenocarcinoma. CDR3s include the opening cysteine and the closing phenylalanine or tryptophan. D genes are given only for firm matches. Some rows mark clone size as missing; the rest say once, few, many or name a class of expanded clone.

size	V	D	J	DNA	CDR3
.	TRBV28	.	TRBJ1-5	TGTGCCAGCAGTTACAGCAATCAGCCCCAGCATTTT	CASSYSNQPQHF
few	TRBV11-2	TRBD2	TRBJ2-5	TGTGCCAGCAGCTTAGCCAGCGGGGGGTTACAAGAGACCCAGTACTTC	CASSLASGGLQETQYF
.	TRBV30	.	TRBJ1-2	TGTGCCTGGAGTGTGGGGGGGCCCAACTATGGCTACACCTTC	CAWSVGGPNYGYTF
.	TRBV7-9	.	TRBJ1-5	TGTGCCAGCAGCGAAGGATCGGGCGATCAGCCCCAGCATTTT	CASSEGSGDQPQHF
.	TRBV6-6	.	TRBJ1-2	TGTGCCAGCAGCCCCGCAGAGGGGAGCTACACCTTC	CASSPAEGSYTF
.	TRBV6-1	.	TRBJ1-1	TGTGCCAGCAAAACGTACAGGGCGATGAACACTGAAGCTTTCTTT	CASKTYRAMNTEAFF
.	TRBV5-4	TRBD1	TRBJ1-2	TGTGCCAGCAGCCGAAAGACAGGGGACCATGGCTACACCTTC	CASSRKTGDHGYTF
.	TRBV7-9	.	TRBJ2-7	TGTGCCAGCAGCTTAGGCCCCCGATCCGAGCAGTACTTC	CASSLGPRSEQYF
once	TRBV7-9	.	TRBJ1-3	TGTGCCAGCAGCTTAGGCACAGGGCAAGGGAACACCATATATTTT	CASSLGTGQGNTIYF
once	TRBV7-2	.	TRBJ2-5	TGTGCCAGCAGCTTAGCGGCGGGGGGGACAGGACAAGAGACCCAGTACTTC	CASSLAAGGTGQETQYF
.	TRBV14	.	TRBJ1-1	TGTGCCAGCAGCCAAGTCACAGGGTGGAACACTGAAGCTTTCTTT	CASSQVTGWNTEAFF
.	TRBV19	TRBD1	TRBJ1-5	TGTGCCAGTAGTCCCCTAGAAAGGGGGCTTAATCAGCCCCAGCATTTT	CASSPLERGLNQPQHF
.	TRBV7-3	.	TRBJ2-2	TGTGCCAGCAGCTCCTATGGGGGCGGGGAAACCGGGGAGCTGTTTTTT	CASSSYGGGETGELFF
.	TRBV5-4	.	TRBJ2-7	TGTGCCAGCGGTAACGCCCGTTTGAACGAGCAGTACTTC	CASGNARLNEQYF
.	TRBV9	TRBD1	TRBJ1-2	TGTGCCAGCGGTGACAGGGGGAACGGCTACACCTTC	CASGDRGNGYTF
.	TRBV7-9	TRBD1	TRBJ2-7	TGTGCCAGCAGTTATGGGACAGGGGGAATCGAGCAGTACTTC	CASSYGTGGIEQYF
few	TRBV10-2	.	TRBJ2-7	TGCGCCAGCAGTGAGTCTAACGTTAATGGCGAGCAGTACTTC	CASSESNVNGEQYF
.	TRBV7-9	TRBD2	TRBJ2-7	TGTGCCAGCAGCTCAAGAGGACTAGCGGGGCCCCCCGGGTTTTACGAGCAGTACTTC	CASSSRGLAGPPGFYEQYF
.	TRBV6-6	.	TRBJ2-3	TGTGCCAGCATGCGGGGATACACAGATACGCAGTATTTT	CASMRGYTDTQYF
.	TRBV6-1	.	TRBJ2-7	TGTGCCAGCAGTGAACAGGGCTCGGGCGAGCAGTACTTC	CASSEQGSGEQYF
.	TRBV7-6	.	TRBJ2-1	TGTGCCAGCAGCTTAGGTCTGGACAATGAGCAGTTCTTC	CASSLGLDNEQFF
.	TRBV7-2	.	TRBJ1-1	TGTGCCAGCAGTCGATGGGCAGGGGCAAGCACTGAAGCTTTCTTT	CASSRWAGASTEAFF
.	TRBV5-1	TRBD1	TRBJ1-1	TGCGCCAGCAGTTGGGGACAGGGGGTCACTGAAGCTTTCTTT	CASSWGQGVTEAFF
.	TRBV27	.	TRBJ1-1	TGTGCCAGCAGTTTATATGGGGGCACTGAAGCTTTCTTT	CASSLYGGTEAFF
.	TRBV5-1	TRBD1	TRBJ1-1	TGCGCCAGCAGCTTGGGTTGGACAGGGACAAACACTGAAGCTTTCTTT	CASSLGWTGTNTEAFF